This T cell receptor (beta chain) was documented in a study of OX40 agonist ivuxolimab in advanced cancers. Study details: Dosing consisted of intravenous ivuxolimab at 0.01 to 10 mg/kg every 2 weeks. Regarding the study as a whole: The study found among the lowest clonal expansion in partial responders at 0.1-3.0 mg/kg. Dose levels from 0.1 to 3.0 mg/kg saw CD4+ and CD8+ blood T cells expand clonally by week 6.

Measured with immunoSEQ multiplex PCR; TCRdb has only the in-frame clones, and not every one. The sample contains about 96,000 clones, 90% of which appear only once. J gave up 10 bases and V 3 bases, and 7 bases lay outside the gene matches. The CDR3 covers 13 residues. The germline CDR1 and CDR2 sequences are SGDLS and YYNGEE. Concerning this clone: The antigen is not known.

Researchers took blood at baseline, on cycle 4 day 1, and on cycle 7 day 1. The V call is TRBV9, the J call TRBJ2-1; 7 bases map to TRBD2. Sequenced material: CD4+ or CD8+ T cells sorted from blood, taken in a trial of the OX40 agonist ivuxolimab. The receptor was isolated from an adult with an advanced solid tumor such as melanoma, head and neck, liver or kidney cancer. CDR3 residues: CASSAAGRDEQFF. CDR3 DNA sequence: TGTGCCAGCAGCGCCGCGGGGAGGGACGAGCAGTTCTTC.